The entry below describes one T cell receptor (beta chain). This clonotype showed up just a few times. Its cognate antigen has yet to be identified. Base qualities are not at hand, and no much larger clone is one base apart. The sample comes from a study of Graves' ophthalmopathy and Graves' hyperthyroidism listed by TCRdb under 2018. About the full investigation: Peripheral blood was collected at initial diagnosis, before any treatment. In total, around 140 blood samples were TCR-sequenced: approximately 42 ophthalmopathy, some 75 hyperthyroidism and approximately 17 hyperthyroidism-to-ophthalmopathy patients. In six or seven hyperthyroidism patients, the T-cell repertoires found in thyroid tissue were compared with those found in blood. The 80 to 100 discovery patients were randomly divided into training and test sets at a 7:3 ratio. Once sampling was done, hyperthyroidism patients were given methimazole at a starting dose of 30 mg daily, while ophthalmopathy patients were given high-dose intravenous methylprednisolone. To explore V-J signatures that distinguish ophthalmopathy from hyperthyroidism, a discovery set of about a hundred patients was enrolled, made up of roughly 41 with ophthalmopathy and 57 with stable hyperthyroidism. TCR beta repertoire signatures were used to distinguish Graves' ophthalmopathy from Graves' hyperthyroidism and to predict progression to ophthalmopathy. An independent validation cohort comprised 18 hyperthyroidism patients and some 16 patients who later progressed from hyperthyroidism to ophthalmopathy. Results and caveats for the whole study, not just this receptor: In cross-validation, the 13-signature model distinguished ophthalmopathy from stable hyperthyroidism with approximately 90% sensitivity and around 83% specificity, while in the test set the corresponding values were around 79% and 71%. Among expanded thyroid clonotypes with frequency above 0.001, most also showed up in blood, which suggests that blood repertoires may reflect the thyroid immune response. Sample size was not statistically predetermined, and group allocation was not concealed from the investigators. In validation, the model predicted ophthalmopathy progression with about 64% sensitivity and about 77% specificity; 12 predicted patients were CT-confirmed with GO in a median of 6.5 months.

TCR beta CDR3 regions were amplified from RNA transcripts for repertoire sequencing. The first round of RT-PCR was done with HTBI primers and the Qiagen OneStep RT-PCR kit, and was followed by a second round of multiplex PCR, then size selection and purification. The libraries underwent paired-end sequencing with 100 bp reads on an Illumina HiSeq2000. The paper's processing steps were these. SOAPnuke was used to process the reads, removing any read that contained adapters or uncalled bases, had a mean Phred below 15, or lacked an exact match to the constant primer or identifier. COPE v1.2.5 was used to merge the high-quality paired reads. Clonotypes were defined as unique nucleotide sequences and were aligned to IMGT TRB V, D and J references using MiTCR v1.1. Only V-J combinations with frequency above 0.0001 were analysed, covering 99% to 99.2% of repertoires. For each V-J combination, a TCR clonal expansion and chaos score was defined as F50 clonal expansion divided by the chaos observed in the TCRdist matrix. Welch's t-statistics and random forest were used to narrow the features down to over ten V-J combinations, which were then fed into a naive Bayes classifier. The similarity between thyroid and blood repertoires was quantified using the Morisita-Horn index. The public reads were reanalyzed by TCRdb: fastp trimming at Q25, MiXCR alignment, in-frame beta chains only. Each CDR3 protein appears once, grouped with its most common genes and DNA. These V and J calls derive from TCRdb rather than the authors' analysis. For this sample there are about 480,000 distinct CDR3 sequences; approximately 14% appear just once. Of the sample, about 9.4% falls within the top ten clones.

Ophthalmopathy patients had moderately to severely active disease, Clinical Activity Score of at least 3, NOSPECS grade of at least 4, and disease duration under 3 months. Patients with other autoimmune diseases, uncontrolled infections, pregnancy or lactation were excluded. Diagnosis relied on clinical symptoms, serum thyroxine, TRAb, thyroid ultrasound and orbital computed tomography. Ficoll-Paque density gradient centrifugation was used to isolate PBMCs from approximately 11 ml of fresh peripheral blood. Total RNA was extracted with Trizol reagent and quality-checked on an Agilent 2100 Bioanalyzer. The specimen sequenced was blood. This receptor was taken from a woman aged 25 to 39 with Graves' ophthalmopathy. Donor details come from another sample of the same person, matched by shared clones.

The CDR3 region: CASRGLAGGMTYEQYF. Read as DNA, the sequence is TGTGCCAGCAGAGGACTAGCGGGGGGCATGACCTACGAGCAGTACTTC. The chain joins TRBV2 to TRBJ2-7, with 14 middle bases fitting TRBD2. The germline V gene encodes CDR1 SNHLY and CDR2 FYNNEI. Clipping removes 6 bases from V and 2 bases from J, with 6 as the unmatched junction base count. From the cysteine through the phenylalanine, the CDR3 covers 16 amino acids. The kept DNA is CDR3 alone, 48 bases in frame from the first base.